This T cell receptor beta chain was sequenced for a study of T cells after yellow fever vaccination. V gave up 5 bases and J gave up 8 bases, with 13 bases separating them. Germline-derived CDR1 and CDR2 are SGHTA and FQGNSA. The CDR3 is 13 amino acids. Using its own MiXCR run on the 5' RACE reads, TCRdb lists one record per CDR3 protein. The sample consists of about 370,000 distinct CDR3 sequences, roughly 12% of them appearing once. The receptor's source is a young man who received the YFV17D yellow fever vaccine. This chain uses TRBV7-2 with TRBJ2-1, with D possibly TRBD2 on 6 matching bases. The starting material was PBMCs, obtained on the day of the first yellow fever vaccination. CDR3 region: CASSRDSFYEQFF. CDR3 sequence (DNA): TGTGCCAGCAGCCGGGACTCCTTCTATGAGCAGTTCTTC.